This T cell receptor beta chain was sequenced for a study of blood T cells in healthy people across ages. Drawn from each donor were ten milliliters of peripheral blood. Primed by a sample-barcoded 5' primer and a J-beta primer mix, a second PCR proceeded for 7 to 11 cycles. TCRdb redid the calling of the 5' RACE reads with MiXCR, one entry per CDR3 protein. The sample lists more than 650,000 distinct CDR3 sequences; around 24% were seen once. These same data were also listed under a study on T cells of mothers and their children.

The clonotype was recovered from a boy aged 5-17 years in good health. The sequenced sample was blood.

The CDR3 loop is CASSFVLRGGFSPPLRKQFF. Here the CDR3 DNA reads TGTGCCAGCAGCTTCGTTTTGCGGGGGGGGTTCTCTCCGCCCCTAAGGAAGCAGTTCTTC. V and J are TRBV11-1 and TRBJ2-1; 9 positions agree with TRBD2. Germline lookup yields CDR1 SGHAT and CDR2 FQDESV (reference sequence). With 3 bases clipped from V and 11 bases from J, the junction kept 26 bases outside the gene matches. The CDR3 length is 20 residues.